The entry below describes one T cell receptor beta chain. The antigen is undetermined. The sample comes from a study of T cell responses to AZD1222 COVID-19 vaccine. Study conclusions and caveats: Per reports, nearly half of all spike-specific TCRs target regions that are unmutated in variants. Along spike, vaccine-associated CD4 TCRs were found throughout, with dominance at 160-218 and 743-854. Donors, mostly white British, included more females; clonal diversity was possibly underestimated. No day 14 peak samples; only post-peak repertoires were characterized.

This CDR3 contains 15 residues. Germline CDR1 and CDR2: LNHDA and SQIVND (reference sequence). V lost 5 bases, J lost 4 bases, and 17 bases lay in between. Using immunoSEQ multiplex PCR, the repertoire was profiled, and TCRdb retains in-frame clones only, with some absent. The sample includes roughly 77,000 clones, more than 90% of them seen just once. The input for sequencing was peripheral blood, taken on day 0 of AZD1222 vaccination. This TCR was recovered from an adult in good health. This rearrangement joins TRBV19 to TRBJ1-2, with D perhaps matching TRBD1 (6 bases). CDR3 sequence: CASSPQGMVPYGYTF. The CDR3 region has the DNA TGTGCCAGTAGTCCTCAGGGGATGGTGCCCTATGGCTACACCTTC. Filled out from reference TRBV19 and TRBJ1-2, the complete variable domain reads DGGITQSPKYLFRKEGQNVTLSCEQNLNHDAMYWYRQDPGQGLRLIYYSQIVNDFQKGDIAEGYSVSREKKESFPLTVTSAQKNPTAFYLCASSPQGMVPYGYTFGSGTRLTVV.